Shown below are 16 T cell receptor beta chains from a single sample sequenced in a study of T cell repertoires in cytomegalovirus infection. Each CDR3 protein gets one entry after TCRdb re-called the reads with MiXCR. Of roughly 990,000 distinct CDR3 sequences in the sample, around 29% are singletons; the top ten hold around an eighth. Antigens for these TCRs are unknown. The input for sequencing was cultured CD8+ T cells from PBMCs, taken from culture after CMV antigen stimulation. The receptors were sampled from a human donor in good health (CMV status not recorded). Some clones in this sample may be carry-over from other donors' samples.

This chain uses TRBV27 with TRBJ1-2; D gene uncertain. The V and J ends lost 4 bases and 1 base respectively, with 7 bases between them. The CDR3 loop spans 13 amino acids. Germline V CDR1 and CDR2: MNHEY, SMNVEV (reference sequence). The CDR3: CASSYQVNYGYTF. For the CDR3, the DNA is TGTGCCAGCAGTTATCAAGTTAACTATGGCTACACCTTC.

The gene calls are TRBV6-5 and TRBJ2-5; TRBD1 agrees at 7 bases. The V gene's germline CDR1 is MNHEY and CDR2 SVGAGI. The length of the CDR3 is 17 residues. J lost 7 bases, V lost 6 bases, and 20 bases had no gene match. The CDR3 region is CASSPLRDRPPVGTQYF. The CDR3 DNA follows: TGTGCCAGCAGCCCCCTTCGGGACAGACCGCCGGTGGGGACCCAGTACTTC.

This clonotype was detected ten times or more. The chain recombines TRBV12-3 or TRBV12-4 with TRBJ2-3; 11 bases map to TRBD2. The V gene end was trimmed by 6 bases and the J gene end by 4 bases; junction bases not matched to a gene: 6. CDR3 length: 15 amino acids. CDR3 coding DNA: TGTGCCAGCAGCGCCCGGGGACTAGCGGCAGATACGCAGTATTTT. Protein: CASSARGLAADTQYF.

The CDR3 spells CASSLEFGLTNTEAFF. As DNA, the CDR3 is TGTGCCAGCAGCTTAGAGTTTGGTTTAACTAACACTGAAGCTTTCTTT. The genes are TRBV7-6 and TRBJ1-1; D gene ambiguous. V lost 1 base and J 2 bases, leaving 14 bases between the germline ends. Germline assignment: CDR1 SGHVS and CDR2 FNYEAQ. The length of the CDR3 is 16 residues.

This chain connects TRBV27 to TRBJ1-2; unclear D gene. Germline lookup yields CDR1 MNHEY and CDR2 SMNVEV (reference sequence). V was trimmed by 6 bases and J by 8 bases, leaving 13 bases between them. The CDR3 spans 12 residues. CDR3 amino acids: CASRPFNGGYTF. The CDR3 nucleotides read TGTGCCAGCAGACCATTCAACGGGGGCTACACCTTC.

The chain has TRBV9 and TRBJ2-1, with 7 bases that match TRBD1. The V gene's germline CDR1 is SGDLS and CDR2 YYNGEE. The ends lost 3 bases at V and 9 bases at J; junction bases unmatched: 3. CDR3 length: 12 residues. CDR3 in amino acids: CASSGQGGEQFF. The CDR3 DNA sequence: TGTGCCAGCAGCGGACAGGGTGGTGAGCAGTTCTTC.

This rearrangement joins TRBV20-1 to TRBJ2-1; 7 bases map to TRBD1. The ends lost 5 bases at V and 3 bases at J; junction bases unmatched: 19. CDR3 length: 18 residues. CDR1 and CDR2 (germline): DFQATT, SNEGSKA (reference sequence). Written as DNA, the CDR3 is TGCAGTGCTCCCTACGATGGACAGGCAACTTCGTACTACAATGAGCAGTTCTTC. Translating it yields CSAPYDGQATSYYNEQFF.

The rearrangement joins TRBV9 to TRBJ2-2; TRBD1 agrees at 8 bases. The CDR3 sequence is 15 residues long. In germline, CDR1 is SGDLS, CDR2 YYNGEE. After removal of 4 bases from V and 6 bases from J, the junction contained 8 bases not matched to a gene. The CDR3 region has the DNA TGTGCCAGCAGCCCCAAGGACAGGGTTGCCGGGGAGCTGTTTTTT. Its protein product is CASSPKDRVAGELFF.

This clonotype was found a few times. This chain joins TRBV18 and TRBJ2-5, with 7 positions matching TRBD1. V trimming: 6 bases; J trimming: 1 base; junction bases outside the gene matches: 14. Germline-derived CDR1 and CDR2 are KGHSH and LQKENI. The CDR3 is 17 amino acids. As DNA, the CDR3 is TGTGCCAGCTCTTCCCGCCGCGGACAGGCGATCCAAGAGACCCAGTACTTC. This translates into CASSSRRGQAIQETQYF.

DNA for the CDR3: TGTGCCAGTAGTATAGTTCAGACACCTTATAGCAATCAGCCCCAGCATTTT. Amino acid sequence: CASSIVQTPYSNQPQHF. The chain employs TRBV19 and TRBJ1-5; no definite D call. Deletions cut 1 base from V and 0 bases from J, with 13 bases between. CDR3 length: 17 amino acids. In germline, CDR1 is LNHDA, CDR2 SQIVND (reference sequence).

V and J are TRBV29-1 and TRBJ2-5; 12 bases match TRBD1. V shed 5 bases, J shed 6 bases, and the junction held 7 bases outside the gene matches. The CDR3 sequence is 14 residues long. Per germline, CDR1 SQVTM and CDR2 ANQGSEA. The DNA of the CDR3 is TGCAGCGTTCGGGACAGGGGGCAGGTGAAGACCCAGTACTTC. Translating it yields CSVRDRGQVKTQYF.

V gene TRBV4-1 combines with J gene TRBJ1-4; a possible D gene is TRBD1 (5 bases). Germline CDR1 MGHRA, CDR2 YSYEKL. This CDR3 is built from 14 residues. V was shortened by 3 bases and J by 5 bases, with 10 bases between the two germline ends. The CDR3 reads CASSQGVLNEKLFF. The CDR3 DNA is TGCGCCAGCAGCCAGGGGGTTCTAAATGAAAAACTGTTTTTT.

A word on this clonotype: Being one base from a much bigger clone, this may be a read error. The gene calls are TRBV6-6 and TRBJ1-1; no clear D gene. The germline V gene has CDR1 MNHNY and CDR2 SVGAGI (reference sequence). V lost 7 bases, J lost 4 bases, and 10 bases lay in between. This CDR3 spans 12 amino acids. The CDR3 region has the DNA TGTGCCAGCACCCCCGGGAGCACTGAAGCTTTCTTT. Protein sequence: CASTPGSTEAFF.

The chain is built from TRBV27 and TRBJ1-6, with D possibly matching TRBD1 (6 bases). Trimming took 6 bases from V and 11 from J, leaving 17 bases between them. The germline V gene has CDR1 MNHEY and CDR2 SMNVEV (reference sequence). The CDR3 is 14 amino acids. The CDR3 sequence is CASSLGGGRPPLHF. CDR3 bases: TGTGCCAGCAGCTTAGGTGGGGGGCGGCCACCCCTCCACTTT.

The chain couples TRBV7-9 to TRBJ2-3; the D gene is possibly TRBD1 (5 bases). Germline values: CDR1 SEHNR, CDR2 FQNEAQ (reference sequence). The CDR3 totals 16 residues. V dropped 1 base and J dropped 4 bases, with 15 bases sitting between them. The CDR3 loop is CASSLDRQGTSDTQYF. DNA of the CDR3: TGTGCCAGCAGCTTAGATCGTCAGGGAACATCAGATACGCAGTATTTT.

This clonotype was seen only a few times. The gene calls are TRBV6-5 and TRBJ2-1, with 8 bases that match TRBD2. The V gene end was trimmed by 4 bases and the J gene end by 7 bases; junction bases not matched to a gene: 12. The CDR3 runs to 16 residues. Looked up from germline, CDR1 is MNHEY and CDR2 is SVGAGI. CDR3 bases: TGTGCCAGCAGTTCCCCGGGGCGGGGGGTGGTAAATGAGCAGTTCTTC. Encoded protein: CASSSPGRGVVNEQFF.